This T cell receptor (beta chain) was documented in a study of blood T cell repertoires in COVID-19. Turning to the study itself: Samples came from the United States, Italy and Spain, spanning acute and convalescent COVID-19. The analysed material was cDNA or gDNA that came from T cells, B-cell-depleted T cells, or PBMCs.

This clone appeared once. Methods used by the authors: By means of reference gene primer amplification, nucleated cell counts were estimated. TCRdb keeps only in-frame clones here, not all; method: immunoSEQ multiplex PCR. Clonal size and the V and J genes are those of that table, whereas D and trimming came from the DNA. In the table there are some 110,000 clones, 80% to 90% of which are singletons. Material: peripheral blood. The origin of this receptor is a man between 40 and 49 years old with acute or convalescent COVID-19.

CDR3 loop: CAISGQGNYGYTF. CDR3 nucleotide sequence: TGTGCCATCAGCGGACAGGGCAACTATGGCTACACCTTC. This chain connects TRBV10-3 to TRBJ1-2; TRBD1 matches at 8 bases. With V trimmed by 6 bases and J by 2 bases, 2 bases remained unmatched. The length of the CDR3 is 13 residues. The germline gives CDR1 ENHRY, CDR2 SYGVKD.